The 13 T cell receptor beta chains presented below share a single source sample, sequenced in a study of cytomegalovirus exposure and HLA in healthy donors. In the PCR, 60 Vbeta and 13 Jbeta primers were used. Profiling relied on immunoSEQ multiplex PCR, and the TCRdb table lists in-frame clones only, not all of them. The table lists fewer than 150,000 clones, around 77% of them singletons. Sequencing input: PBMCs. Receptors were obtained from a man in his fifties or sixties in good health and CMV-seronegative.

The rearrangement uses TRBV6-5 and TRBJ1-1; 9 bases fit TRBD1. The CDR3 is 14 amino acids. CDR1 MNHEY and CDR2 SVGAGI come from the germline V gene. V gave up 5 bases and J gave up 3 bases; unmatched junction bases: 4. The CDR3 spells CASSTGGSDTEAFF. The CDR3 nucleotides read TGTGCCAGCAGTACAGGGGGCTCGGACACTGAAGCTTTCTTT.

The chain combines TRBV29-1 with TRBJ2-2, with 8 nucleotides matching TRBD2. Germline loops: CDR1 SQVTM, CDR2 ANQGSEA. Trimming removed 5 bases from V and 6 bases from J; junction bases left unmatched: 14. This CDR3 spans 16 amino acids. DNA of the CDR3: TGCAGCGTTACCCCCGGGGGGGAACCGGGGGCCGGGGAGCTGTTTTTT. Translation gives CSVTPGGEPGAGELFF.

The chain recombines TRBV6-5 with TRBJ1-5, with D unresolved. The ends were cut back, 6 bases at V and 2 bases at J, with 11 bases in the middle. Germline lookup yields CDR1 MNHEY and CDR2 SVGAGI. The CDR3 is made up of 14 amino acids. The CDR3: CASSAYRGNQPQHF. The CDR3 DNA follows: TGTGCCAGCAGCGCTTACAGAGGCAATCAGCCCCAGCATTTT.

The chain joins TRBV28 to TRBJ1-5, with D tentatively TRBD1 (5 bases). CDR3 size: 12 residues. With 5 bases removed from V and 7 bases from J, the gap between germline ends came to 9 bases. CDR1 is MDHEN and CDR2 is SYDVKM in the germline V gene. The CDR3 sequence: CASSTRQQPQHF. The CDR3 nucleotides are TGTGCCAGCAGTACCAGACAGCAGCCCCAGCATTTT.

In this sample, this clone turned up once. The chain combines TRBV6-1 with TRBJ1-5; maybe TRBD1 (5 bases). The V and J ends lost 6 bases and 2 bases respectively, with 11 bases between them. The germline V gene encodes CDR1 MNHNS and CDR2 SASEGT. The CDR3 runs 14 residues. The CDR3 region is CASRGKGGNQPQHF. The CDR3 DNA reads TGTGCCAGCAGGGGTAAAGGGGGCAATCAGCCCCAGCATTTT.

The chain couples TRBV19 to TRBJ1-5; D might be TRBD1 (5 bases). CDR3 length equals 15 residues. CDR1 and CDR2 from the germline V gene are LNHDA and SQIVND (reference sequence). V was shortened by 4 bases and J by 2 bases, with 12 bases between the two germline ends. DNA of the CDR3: TGTGCCAGTAGTACGGGGGAGGAGCGCAATCAGCCCCAGCATTTT. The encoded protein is CASSTGEERNQPQHF.

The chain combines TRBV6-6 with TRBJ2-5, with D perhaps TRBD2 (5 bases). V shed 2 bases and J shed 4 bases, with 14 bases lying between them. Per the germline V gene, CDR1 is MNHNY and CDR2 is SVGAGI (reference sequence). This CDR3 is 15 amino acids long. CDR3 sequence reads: CASSYGGSRIETQYF. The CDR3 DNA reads TGTGCCAGCAGTTACGGTGGGAGTAGAATAGAGACCCAGTACTTC.

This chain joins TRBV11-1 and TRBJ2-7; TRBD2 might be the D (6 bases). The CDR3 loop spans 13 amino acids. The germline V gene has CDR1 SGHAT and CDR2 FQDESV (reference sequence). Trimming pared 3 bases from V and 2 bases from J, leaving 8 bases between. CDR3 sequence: CASSLGGTYEQYF. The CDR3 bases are TGTGCCAGCAGCTTGGGGGGTACCTACGAGCAGTACTTC.

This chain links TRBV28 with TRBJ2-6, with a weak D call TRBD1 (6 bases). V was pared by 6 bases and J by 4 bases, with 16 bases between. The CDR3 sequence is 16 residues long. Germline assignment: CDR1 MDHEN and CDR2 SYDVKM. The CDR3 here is CASSFRGGDGANVLTF. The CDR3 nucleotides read TGTGCCAGCAGCTTCCGAGGGGGTGACGGGGCCAACGTCCTGACTTTC.

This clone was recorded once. CDR3 loop: CASSEDRGRGELFF. Written as DNA, the CDR3 is TGTGCCAGCAGCGAGGACAGGGGACGGGGGGAGCTGTTTTTT. V gene TRBV2 combines with J gene TRBJ2-2, with TRBD1 matching over 9 bases. This CDR3 has 14 amino acids. Trimming at V came to 6 bases and at J to 8 bases, leaving 7 bases not matched to a gene. Germline CDR1 SNHLY, CDR2 FYNNEI.

Written as DNA, the CDR3 is TGCTTAGCGGCGATTCTGAATGAGCAGTTCTTC. Residues: CLAAILNEQFF. The chain combines TRBV20-1 with TRBJ2-1, with a tentative D call TRBD2 (6 bases). CDR3 length: 11 residues. Germline V gene data show CDR1 as DFQATT and CDR2 as SNEGSKA (reference sequence).

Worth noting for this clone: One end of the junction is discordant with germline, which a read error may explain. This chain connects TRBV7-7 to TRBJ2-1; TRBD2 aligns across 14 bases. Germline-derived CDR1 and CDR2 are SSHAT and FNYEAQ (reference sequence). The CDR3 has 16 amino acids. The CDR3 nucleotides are TGTGCTAGCAGCTTAGGGGGGACTAGCGGGAGACATGAGCAGTTCTTC. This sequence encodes CASSLGGTSGRHEQFF.

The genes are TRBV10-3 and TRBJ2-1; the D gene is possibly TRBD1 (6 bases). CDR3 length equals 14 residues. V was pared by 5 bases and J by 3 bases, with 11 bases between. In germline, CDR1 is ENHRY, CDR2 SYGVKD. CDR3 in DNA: TGTGCCATCAGTCCCAGGGGCGGCTACAATGAGCAGTTCTTC. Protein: CAISPRGGYNEQFF.